These 17 T cell receptor beta chains were all obtained from the same sample, sequenced in a study of identical twins. TCRdb used MiXCR to reprocess the 5' RACE reads, holding one entry per CDR3 protein. In the table there are hundreds of thousands of distinct CDR3 sequences, about 12% of which are singletons. The sample was also reused in another study, on yellow fever vaccine responses in identical twins.

The sequencing sample was made of PBMCs. These receptors came from a woman between 18 and 29 years old in good health.

The chain links TRBV2 to TRBJ2-2, with TRBD2 identical over 9 bases. The CDR3 is 16 amino acids. V was pared by 6 bases and J by 3 bases, with 8 bases of the junction left unmatched. Per germline, CDR1 SNHLY and CDR2 FYNNEI. The CDR3 protein is CASRGTSKGYTGELFF. The CDR3 region has the DNA TGTGCCAGCAGGGGGACTAGCAAGGGGTACACCGGGGAGCTGTTTTTT.

This clonotype was observed a few times. This chain uses TRBV4-1 with TRBJ2-1, with 12 bases that match TRBD2. J was trimmed by 4 bases and V by 0 bases; bases with no gene match: 4. Germline-derived CDR1 and CDR2 are MGHRA and YSYEKL. CDR3 size: 17 residues. The CDR3: CASSQDGTSGRYNEQFF. CDR3 bases: TGCGCCAGCAGCCAAGATGGCACTAGCGGGAGGTACAATGAGCAGTTCTTC.

J is TRBJ1-2 and V is TRBV5-7; TRBD1 is a possible D gene (6 bases). TRBV5-7 is noted as an ORF with a role that remains uncertain. This CDR3 spans 16 amino acids. V lost 3 bases, J lost 6 bases, and 21 bases lay in between. The CDR3 DNA reads TGTGCCAGCAGCTCGGTTGGGACACCGGAATCCAATGGCTACACCTTC. It is translated as CASSSVGTPESNGYTF.

This clonotype came up a few times. This chain connects TRBV6-6 to TRBJ2-7; D is undetermined. The V gene's germline CDR1 is MNHNY and CDR2 SVGAGI (reference sequence). This CDR3 is built from 12 residues. The V end was cut by 2 bases, the J end by 7 bases, with 9 bases between. The chain's CDR3 is CASSYGVGEQYV. Written as DNA, the CDR3 is TGTGCCAGCAGTTACGGCGTCGGGGAGCAGTACGTC.

The rearrangement uses TRBV12-3 or TRBV12-4 and TRBJ1-1; 7 bases line up with TRBD1. Trimming cost V 6 bases and J 4 bases; bases outside gene matches: 5. The CDR3 covers 13 residues. CDR3 nucleotides: TGTGCCAGCAGCATAGGGGGCTTCACTGAAGCTTTCTTT. Protein sequence: CASSIGGFTEAFF.

The gene calls are TRBV14 and TRBJ2-2, with 9 bases lining up with TRBD2. The CDR3 sequence is 17 residues long. The ends lost 5 bases at V and 5 bases at J; junction bases unmatched: 12. Germline V gene lookup returns CDR1 SGHDN and CDR2 FVKESK. Written as DNA, the CDR3 is TGTGCCAGCAGCTTCCGCCCTGCAGCGGGAGGTACCGGGGAGCTGTTTTTT. Its translation: CASSFRPAAGGTGELFF.

The chain combines TRBV10-1 with TRBJ2-2; TRBD2 agrees at 7 bases. The trim removed 6 bases at V and 2 bases at J, leaving 3 bases unmatched. The CDR3 has 14 amino acids. Germline CDR1 reads WNHNN; CDR2 reads SYGVQD (reference sequence). In DNA, the CDR3 is TGCGCCAGCAGGGGCGGGAGTAACACCGGGGAGCTGTTTTTT. Amino acids: CASRGGSNTGELFF.

Only a few counts were recorded for this clonotype. The rearrangement links TRBV20-1 to TRBJ1-5; the D gene is possibly TRBD1 (5 bases). The CDR3 has 16 amino acids. V shed 6 bases and J shed 1 base, with 19 bases lying between them. Germline V lookup: CDR1 DFQATT, CDR2 SNEGSKA (reference sequence). The CDR3 loop is CSAYSVGEGSNQPQHF. The CDR3 DNA is TGCAGTGCGTACTCTGTGGGGGAAGGAAGCAATCAGCCCCAGCATTTT.

This clonotype has just one count. J is TRBJ2-4 and V is TRBV19; D is possibly TRBD1 (6 bases). The germline V gene encodes CDR1 LNHDA and CDR2 SQIVND (reference sequence). The CDR3 has 17 residues. Trimming shortened V by 0 bases and J by 0 bases, and 12 bases separated the two germline ends. The CDR3 nucleotides read TGTGCCAGTAGTATAGAGGGAACAGGGTCAGCCAAAAACATTCAGTACTTC. Translating gives CASSIEGTGSAKNIQYF. Drawing the rest from reference TRBV19 and TRBJ2-4, the complete variable domain is DGGITQSPKYLFRKEGQNVTLSCEQNLNHDAMYWYRQDPGQGLRLIYYSQIVNDFQKGDIAEGYSVSREKKESFPLTVTSAQKNPTAFYLCASSIEGTGSAKNIQYFGAGTRLSVL.

V is TRBV5-1 and J is TRBJ2-4; D not certain. Germline lookup yields CDR1 SGHRS and CDR2 YFSETQ. The ends were cut back, 4 bases at V and 6 bases at J, with 14 bases in the middle. The CDR3 contains 14 residues. CDR3 protein: CASSAGARGNIQYF. The CDR3 DNA sequence: TGCGCCAGCAGCGCTGGAGCTCGCGGAAACATTCAGTACTTC.

This clonotype was counted ten times or more. The V call is TRBV27, the J call TRBJ1-5; D not resolved. The CDR3 is made up of 12 amino acids. Germline values: CDR1 MNHEY, CDR2 SMNVEV (reference sequence). The V end lost 8 bases, the J end lost 6 bases, and 11 bases lay between the germline ends. CDR3 nucleotide sequence: TGTGCCAGCTCCTTTGAGGGTCAGCCCCAGCATTTT. This sequence encodes CASSFEGQPQHF.

This clonotype was detected only a few times. The chain employs TRBV18 and TRBJ1-6; 7 bases are shared with TRBD1. This CDR3 is built from 14 residues. After removal of 3 bases from V and 8 bases from J, the junction contained 4 bases not matched to a gene. The germline gives CDR1 KGHSH, CDR2 LQKENI. The CDR3 loop reads CASSPDRTHSPLHF. CDR3 DNA: TGTGCCAGCTCACCGGACAGGACCCATTCACCCCTCCACTTT.

V gene TRBV5-6 combines with J gene TRBJ2-1; 8 bases are a match to TRBD2. Germline V CDR1 and CDR2: SGHDT, YYEEEE. Unmatched junction bases numbered 17, after V lost 5 bases and J lost 7 bases. CDR3 length equals 17 residues. The CDR3 DNA sequence: TGTGCCAGCAGTTTGTTGACCTCCGGGGGGGCTTTGAATGAGCAGTTCTTC. This gives the protein CASSLLTSGGALNEQFF.

This clonotype was counted at least ten times. The rearrangement links TRBV3-1 to TRBJ2-1; TRBD2 agrees at 7 bases. The ends lost 4 bases at V and 8 bases at J; junction bases unmatched: 5. Germline CDR1 LGHDT, CDR2 YNNKEL (reference sequence). The CDR3 spans 13 residues. This CDR3 reads CASSRTSADEQFF. The CDR3 bases are TGTGCCAGCAGCCGGACTAGTGCAGATGAGCAGTTCTTC.

This clonotype was seen a few times. The genes are TRBV6-2 or TRBV6-3 and TRBJ2-7; D not certain. Trimming took 2 bases from V and 4 from J, leaving 9 bases between them. The length of the CDR3 is 13 residues. CDR1 and CDR2 from the germline V gene are MNHEY and SVGEGT. This CDR3 reads CASSYLPTYEQYV. The CDR3, as DNA: TGTGCCAGCAGTTACCTCCCGACTTACGAGCAGTACGTC.

V is TRBV5-1 and J is TRBJ2-1; TRBD2 is a possible D gene (7 bases). This CDR3 has 17 amino acids. CDR1 is SGHRS, CDR2 YFSETQ, per germline. Deletions cut 0 bases from V and 5 bases from J, with 18 bases between. Here the CDR3 reads CASSLVGGRGGNNEQFF. For the CDR3, the DNA is TGCGCCAGCAGCTTGGTTGGGGGACGCGGGGGCAACAATGAGCAGTTCTTC.

The chain joins TRBV2 to TRBJ2-7; TRBD2 is a possible D gene (6 bases). From germline, CDR1 is SNHLY and CDR2 FYNNEI. The CDR3 has 12 residues. The germline V and J ends were trimmed by 6 bases and 3 bases, with 9 bases remaining between them. CDR3 in amino acids: CASRRLDYEQYF. The CDR3 DNA reads as TGTGCCAGCAGGCGACTAGACTACGAGCAGTACTTC.